One sample yielded the 18 T cell receptor beta chains listed below, sequenced in a study of T cells in localized non-small cell lung cancer. Produced via immunoSEQ multiplex PCR; TCRdb's table is partial and in-frame only. The table records tens of thousands of clones, roughly four fifths of them present only once. The specimen was peripheral blood, collected before any cancer treatment. These receptors came from a female donor at least 60 years old with stage II squamous cell lung carcinoma.

The chain carries TRBV11-2 and TRBJ1-6, with D possibly being TRBD1 (5 bases). CDR1 is SGHAT, CDR2 FQNNGV, per germline. CDR3 length equals 17 residues. Trimming removed 1 base from V and 0 bases from J, with 10 bases in between. The DNA for the CDR3 is TGTGCCAGCAGCTTAGGGGGCGGGAGCTCCTATAATTCACCCCTCCACTTT. Protein product: CASSLGGGSSYNSPLHF.

This rearrangement joins TRBV6-4 to TRBJ1-1; D perhaps matches TRBD1 (5 bases). Germline CDR1 is MRHNA and CDR2 is SNTAGT. The CDR3 is made up of 14 amino acids. The ends were cut back, 4 bases at V and 4 bases at J, with 13 bases in the middle. CDR3 region: CASSVGALSTEAFF. The CDR3 region has the DNA TGTGCCAGCAGTGTCGGGGCCTTGAGCACTGAAGCTTTCTTT.

This clone came up once. The chain recombines TRBV18 with TRBJ2-2; 8 bases line up with TRBD1. The CDR3 consists of 18 residues. Trimming removed 0 bases from V and 2 bases from J; junction bases left unmatched: 8. CDR1 KGHSH and CDR2 LQKENI come from the germline V gene. The CDR3: CASSPPSKAGGNTGELFF. For the CDR3, the DNA is TGTGCCAGCTCACCACCGAGTAAGGCAGGGGGCAACACCGGGGAGCTGTTTTTT. The full variable domain, its missing parts supplied by reference TRBV18 and TRBJ2-2, is NAGVMQNPRHLVRRRGQEARLRCSPMKGHSHVYWYRQLPEEGLKFMVYLQKENIIDESGMPKERFSAEFPKEGPSILRIQQVVRGDSAAYFCASSPPSKAGGNTGELFFGEGSRLTVL.

This sequence joins TRBV6-5 and TRBJ1-4; D call uncertain. The V and J ends lost 8 bases and 0 bases respectively, with 1 base between them. This CDR3 has 11 residues. Germline values: CDR1 MNHEY, CDR2 SVGAGI. CDR3 region: CASATNEKLFF. Here the CDR3 DNA reads TGTGCCAGCGCAACTAATGAAAAACTGTTTTTT.

This rearrangement joins TRBV4-1 to TRBJ1-2, with 9 bases that match TRBD1. There are 16 residues in the CDR3. Germline CDR1 reads MGHRA; CDR2 reads YSYEKL. Trimming took 4 bases from V and 3 from J; bases not matched to a gene: 9. In nucleotides, the CDR3 is TGCGCCAGCAGCCTGACCGGGACAGGGAAGGACTATGGCTACACCTTC. This translates into CASSLTGTGKDYGYTF.

The V gene is TRBV10-2, the J gene TRBJ1-1, with D hard to call. Germline-derived CDR1 and CDR2 are WSHSY and SAAADI. V gave up 6 bases and J gave up 2 bases, with 13 bases separating them. This CDR3 comprises 14 residues. The CDR3 bases are TGCGCCAGCAGCCCGGAGAGGCTAAACACTGAAGCTTTCTTT. Translated, it gives CASSPERLNTEAFF.

This sequence joins TRBV5-6 and TRBJ2-7; possibly TRBD1 or TRBD2 for D (5 bases each). Trimming took off 5 bases at V and 3 bases at J, with 12 bases between the two ends. Germline V gives CDR1 SGHDT, CDR2 YYEEEE. This CDR3 has 13 amino acids. This chain's CDR3 is CASRPAGSYEQYF. CDR3 DNA: TGTGCCAGCAGGCCGGCAGGGAGCTACGAGCAGTACTTC.

This chain joins TRBV29-1 and TRBJ1-2; TRBD1 is a possible D gene (5 bases). From germline, CDR1 is SQVTM and CDR2 ANQGSEA. This CDR3 spans 14 amino acids. V gave up 3 bases and J gave up 5 bases, with 16 bases separating them. CDR3 sequence reads: CSVESPGKGYGYTF. The CDR3 region has the DNA TGCAGCGTTGAGTCGCCAGGGAAAGGGTATGGCTACACCTTC. The full variable domain, its missing parts supplied by reference TRBV29-1 and TRBJ1-2, is SAVISQKPSRDICQRGTSLTIQCQVDSQVTMMFWYRQQPGQSLTLIATANQGSEATYESGFVIDKFPISRPNLTFSTLTVSNMSPEDSSIYLCSVESPGKGYGYTFGSGTRLTVV.

V gene TRBV18 combines with J gene TRBJ2-2; 9 bases are a match to TRBD1. Germline trimming cut 7 bases from V and 5 bases from J; bases unmatched to any gene: 8. The CDR3 is made up of 15 amino acids. The germline CDR1 and CDR2 sequences are KGHSH and LQKENI. CDR3: CASFPGTGRTGELFF. CDR3 coding DNA: TGTGCCAGCTTTCCCGGGACAGGGAGAACCGGGGAGCTGTTTTTT.

The genes are TRBV5-1 and TRBJ2-2, with D perhaps TRBD1 (5 bases). Deletions cut 1 base from V and 4 bases from J, with 11 bases between. This CDR3 is 15 amino acids long. CDR1 and CDR2 (germline): SGHRS, YFSETQ. The CDR3 bases are TGCGCCAGCAGCTTGCAGGACACCTCCACCGGGGAGCTGTTTTTT. It is translated as CASSLQDTSTGELFF.

This clone was detected a few times. V is TRBV4-1 and J is TRBJ1-3; no reliable D call. V was clipped by 2 bases and J by 4 bases, with 12 bases between them. Germline V gene data show CDR1 as MGHRA and CDR2 as YSYEKL. The CDR3 runs to 15 residues. As DNA, the CDR3 is TGCGCCAGCAGCCAACCCACCTCGGAAGGAAACACCATATATTTT. It is translated as CASSQPTSEGNTIYF.

The chain couples TRBV7-3 to TRBJ2-2; the D is unclear. V shed 5 bases and J shed 5 bases, with 9 bases lying between them. CDR1 and CDR2 (germline): SGHTA, FQGTGA. The CDR3 runs 13 residues. In DNA form, the CDR3 reads TGTGCCAGCAGCCCACGGGTTACCGGGGAGCTGTTTTTT. Encoded protein: CASSPRVTGELFF.

CDR3: CASSAAGEGSTDTQYF. CDR3 nucleotides: TGTGCCAGCAGTGCCGCAGGGGAAGGAAGCACAGATACGCAGTATTTT. The chain employs TRBV6-4 and TRBJ2-3; a weak D match, TRBD1 (6 bases). V was shortened by 4 bases and J by 0 bases, with 14 bases between the two germline ends. Germline assignment: CDR1 MRHNA and CDR2 SNTAGT. This CDR3 contains 16 residues.

This chain joins TRBV5-6 and TRBJ2-7; 8 nucleotides align to TRBD1. Germline loops: CDR1 SGHDT, CDR2 YYEEEE. This CDR3 has 14 amino acids. Unmatched junction bases numbered 3, after V lost 0 bases and J lost 4 bases. CDR3 residues: CASSLGQGRYEQYF. The CDR3 DNA sequence: TGTGCCAGCAGCTTGGGACAGGGGAGGTACGAGCAGTACTTC.

This clone was seen only a few times. The V and J genes are TRBV6-1 and TRBJ1-6; 9 nucleotides align to TRBD1. Per the germline V gene, CDR1 is MNHNS and CDR2 is SASEGT. With V trimmed by 6 bases and J by 9 bases, 9 bases remained unmatched. The CDR3 length is 15 residues. The CDR3 nucleotides are TGTGCCAGCAGAAGCCCGGGACAGGGAGTTTCACCCCTCCACTTT. Its protein product is CASRSPGQGVSPLHF.

This chain joins TRBV5-4 and TRBJ2-6; maybe TRBD2 (5 bases). This CDR3 region has 17 residues. Deletions cut 9 bases from V and 0 bases from J, with 19 bases between. Per the germline V gene, CDR1 is SGHNT and CDR2 is YYREEE (reference sequence). CDR3 DNA: TGTGCCACCAGTCGGGGTGGATATCGCTCTGGGGCCAACGTCCTGACTTTC. Its translation is CATSRGGYRSGANVLTF.

The V call is TRBV4-2, the J call TRBJ1-5; 9 bases align to TRBD1. Germline CDR1 and CDR2: LGHNA and YNFKEQ. V dropped 4 bases and J dropped 6; count of bases not matched to a gene: 7. The CDR3 length is 15 residues. This chain's CDR3 is CASSPSSGQGQPQHF. CDR3 sequence (DNA): TGTGCCAGCAGCCCTTCATCGGGACAGGGTCAGCCCCAGCATTTT.

This sequence joins TRBV5-1 and TRBJ2-1; D is tentatively TRBD1 or TRBD2 (5 bases each). The V end lost 0 bases, the J end lost 8 bases, and 18 bases lay between the germline ends. Germline assignment: CDR1 SGHRS and CDR2 YFSETQ. The CDR3 consists of 16 residues. The CDR3 coding sequence is TGCGCCAGCAGCTTGGGGAACATGGGGCGGGCGGATGAGCAGTTCTTC. This sequence encodes CASSLGNMGRADEQFF.